These T cell receptor beta chains were read from a single sample in a study of T-cell reconstitution after alpha-beta-depleted transplantation in children. One entry per CDR3 protein, called by TCRdb with MiXCR from the PCR reads. The data contain about 230,000 distinct CDR3 sequences, 7.5% to 10% of them seen just once; the ten biggest clones take up approximately 5%. The source material was PBMCs from the stem cell graft donor, sampled from the stem cell graft. Every receptor here comes from a human donor who donated a stem cell graft to a child with SCID. The CDR3 runs from the conserved cysteine through the conserved F or W. D genes are given only for firm matches. Clone size, where shown, is once, few, many, or a class for clones that have expanded.

clone size: many; CDR3 length: 15; J gene: TRBJ2-7; D gene: TRBD2; V gene: TRBV20-1; CDR3 protein: CSAATPSGGAYEQYF; CDR3 DNA: TGCAGTGCTGCCACTCCTAGCGGGGGAGCCTACGAGCAGTACTTC
clone size: many; CDR3 length: 17; J gene: TRBJ1-2; D gene: -; V gene: TRBV2; CDR3 protein: CASREDSLVGPNYGYTF; CDR3 DNA: TGTGCCAGCAGAGAAGATAGCTTGGTAGGACCAAACTATGGCTACACCTTC
clone size: -; CDR3 length: 19; J gene: TRBJ1-1; D gene: TRBD1; V gene: TRBV4-3; CDR3 protein: CASSQVQGTGRFMNTEAFF; CDR3 DNA: TGCGCCAGCAGCCAAGTCCAGGGGACAGGGAGATTTATGAACACTGAAGCTTTCTTT
clone size: many; CDR3 length: 14; J gene: TRBJ1-5; D gene: -; V gene: TRBV5-1; CDR3 protein: CASSRDSSNQPQHF; CDR3 DNA: TGCGCCAGCAGCCGAGACAGTAGCAATCAGCCCCAGCATTTT
clone size: many; CDR3 length: 16; J gene: TRBJ1-1; D gene: -; V gene: TRBV6-5; CDR3 protein: CASSYSRPGLSTEAFF; CDR3 DNA: TGTGCCAGCAGTTACTCGAGGCCGGGACTGAGCACTGAAGCTTTCTTT
clone size: few; CDR3 length: 15; J gene: TRBJ1-1; D gene: -; V gene: TRBV7-2; CDR3 protein: CASSLDLLMNTEAFF; CDR3 DNA: TGTGCCAGCAGCTTAGATCTGTTAATGAACACTGAAGCTTTCTTT
clone size: many; CDR3 length: 15; J gene: TRBJ1-2; D gene: TRBD1; V gene: TRBV7-9; CDR3 protein: CASSATTGARYGYTF; CDR3 DNA: TGTGCCAGCAGCGCGACGACAGGGGCGCGCTATGGCTACACCTTC
clone size: -; CDR3 length: 16; J gene: TRBJ2-3; D gene: TRBD1; V gene: TRBV18; CDR3 protein: CASSTRTGEGTDTQYF; CDR3 DNA: TGTGCCAGCTCAACCCGGACAGGGGAAGGCACAGATACGCAGTATTTT
clone size: many; CDR3 length: 15; J gene: TRBJ2-3; D gene: -; V gene: TRBV5-1; CDR3 protein: CASSTYATLADTQYF; CDR3 DNA: TGCGCCAGCAGCACATATGCGACCCTAGCAGATACGCAGTATTTT
clone size: many; CDR3 length: 17; J gene: TRBJ1-4; D gene: -; V gene: TRBV7-9; CDR3 protein: CASSSPGDQATNEKLFF; CDR3 DNA: TGTGCCAGCAGCTCACCGGGAGATCAAGCAACTAATGAAAAACTGTTTTTT
clone size: many; CDR3 length: 14; J gene: TRBJ1-1; D gene: -; V gene: TRBV9; CDR3 protein: CASSVGGEDPEAFF; CDR3 DNA: TGTGCCAGCAGCGTAGGGGGTGAAGACCCTGAAGCTTTCTTT
clone size: many; CDR3 length: 15; J gene: TRBJ1-2; D gene: TRBD1; V gene: TRBV7-9; CDR3 protein: CASSPGTDVPYGYTF; CDR3 DNA: TGTGCCAGCAGCCCGGGGACAGATGTTCCTTATGGCTACACCTTC
clone size: many; CDR3 length: 18; J gene: TRBJ2-7; D gene: TRBD2; V gene: TRBV10-3; CDR3 protein: CAISEFPLTSGEGGEQYF; CDR3 DNA: TGTGCCATCAGTGAGTTTCCCCTTACTAGCGGGGAAGGTGGCGAGCAGTACTTC
clone size: once; CDR3 length: 13; J gene: TRBJ1-1; D gene: -; V gene: TRBV14; CDR3 protein: CASGPTGNTEAFF; CDR3 DNA: TGTGCCAGCGGCCCCACAGGGAACACTGAAGCTTTCTTT
clone size: many; CDR3 length: 17; J gene: TRBJ2-2; D gene: TRBD2; V gene: TRBV6-5; CDR3 protein: CASSFWSGGRNTGELFF; CDR3 DNA: TGTGCCAGCAGTTTCTGGTCGGGGGGGCGGAACACCGGGGAGCTGTTTTTT
clone size: many; CDR3 length: 14; J gene: TRBJ2-3; D gene: TRBD1; V gene: TRBV20-1; CDR3 protein: CSVGGRGLLDTQYF; CDR3 DNA: TGCAGTGTAGGGGGCAGGGGCCTATTAGATACGCAGTATTTT
clone size: many; CDR3 length: 11; J gene: TRBJ2-7; D gene: -; V gene: TRBV5-1; CDR3 protein: CASSRDFEQYF; CDR3 DNA: TGCGCCAGCAGTCGCGACTTCGAGCAGTACTTC
clone size: few; CDR3 length: 17; J gene: TRBJ1-6; D gene: -; V gene: TRBV20-1; CDR3 protein: CSARVPGRASYNSPLHF; CDR3 DNA: TGCAGTGCTAGAGTTCCGGGGAGGGCCTCCTATAATTCACCCCTCCACTTT
clone size: many; CDR3 length: 14; J gene: TRBJ2-3; D gene: -; V gene: TRBV20-1; CDR3 protein: CSAPGRGARDTQYF; CDR3 DNA: TGCAGTGCCCCCGGCCGGGGCGCGAGAGATACGCAGTATTTT
clone size: -; CDR3 length: 16; J gene: TRBJ2-7; D gene: -; V gene: TRBV19; CDR3 protein: CASSIMTSLLSYEQYF; CDR3 DNA: TGTGCCAGTAGTATAATGACATCCCTTCTCTCCTACGAGCAGTACTTC
clone size: -; CDR3 length: 17; J gene: TRBJ1-6; D gene: TRBD1; V gene: TRBV6-5; CDR3 protein: CASSYQGTGGYNSPLHF; CDR3 DNA: TGTGCCAGCAGTTATCAAGGGACAGGGGGCTATAATTCACCCCTCCACTTT
clone size: few; CDR3 length: 16; J gene: TRBJ2-3; D gene: TRBD1; V gene: TRBV6-2/TRBV6-3; CDR3 protein: CASSILPGQDTDTQYF; CDR3 DNA: TGTGCCAGCAGTATACTTCCGGGACAGGACACAGATACGCAGTATTTT
clone size: many; CDR3 length: 10; J gene: TRBJ2-2; D gene: -; V gene: TRBV6-2/TRBV6-3; CDR3 protein: CASSSGELFF; CDR3 DNA: TGTGCCAGCAGTTCCGGGGAGCTGTTTTTT
clone size: -; CDR3 length: 16; J gene: TRBJ1-1; D gene: -; V gene: TRBV7-2; CDR3 protein: CASSPTLQGLGTEVFF; CDR3 DNA: TGTGCCAGCAGCCCCACTCTACAGGGCTTAGGCACTGAAGTTTTCTTT
clone size: -; CDR3 length: 15; J gene: TRBJ2-1; D gene: TRBD2; V gene: TRBV19; CDR3 protein: CATSGGTRSRNEQFF; CDR3 DNA: TGTGCCACCAGCGGGGGGACTAGGTCTCGTAATGAGCAGTTCTTC
clone size: -; CDR3 length: 14; J gene: TRBJ2-5; D gene: -; V gene: TRBV5-1; CDR3 protein: CASSRLDNQETQYF; CDR3 DNA: TGCGCCAGCAGCCGGCTGGACAACCAAGAGACCCAGTACTTC
clone size: many; CDR3 length: 14; J gene: TRBJ2-7; D gene: -; V gene: TRBV5-1; CDR3 protein: CASSLLGGEDEQYF; CDR3 DNA: TGCGCCAGCAGCTTATTAGGGGGAGAGGACGAGCAGTACTTC
clone size: many; CDR3 length: 14; J gene: TRBJ2-1; D gene: -; V gene: TRBV10-3; CDR3 protein: CAISATGSRNEQFF; CDR3 DNA: TGTGCCATCAGTGCTACAGGATCCCGGAATGAGCAGTTCTTC
clone size: many; CDR3 length: 17; J gene: TRBJ2-3; D gene: -; V gene: TRBV24-1; CDR3 protein: CATSGPGGGRDTDTQYF; CDR3 DNA: TGTGCCACCAGTGGCCCCGGAGGGGGTCGGGACACAGATACGCAGTATTTT
clone size: many; CDR3 length: 14; J gene: TRBJ2-1; D gene: TRBD1; V gene: TRBV20-1; CDR3 protein: CSAIATGWYNEQFF; CDR3 DNA: TGCAGTGCTATCGCGACAGGGTGGTACAATGAGCAGTTCTTC
clone size: many; CDR3 length: 16; J gene: TRBJ1-4; D gene: -; V gene: TRBV6-5; CDR3 protein: CASSYRTETPNEKLFF; CDR3 DNA: TGTGCCAGCAGTTACCGAACGGAGACACCGAATGAAAAACTGTTTTTT
clone size: many; CDR3 length: 14; J gene: TRBJ2-5; D gene: -; V gene: TRBV5-6; CDR3 protein: CASSLKGMGETQYF; CDR3 DNA: TGTGCCAGCAGCTTGAAAGGGATGGGAGAGACCCAGTACTTC
clone size: many; CDR3 length: 17; J gene: TRBJ1-3; D gene: -; V gene: TRBV28; CDR3 protein: CASSLLSGRWPGNTIYF; CDR3 DNA: TGTGCCAGCAGTTTATTATCTGGCAGGTGGCCTGGAAACACCATATATTTT
clone size: -; CDR3 length: 14; J gene: TRBJ2-5; D gene: -; V gene: TRBV7-2; CDR3 protein: CASSFWALQETQYF; CDR3 DNA: TGTGCCAGCAGCTTCTGGGCCCTCCAAGAGACCCAGTACTTC
clone size: many; CDR3 length: 14; J gene: TRBJ1-6; D gene: -; V gene: TRBV15; CDR3 protein: CATSSRRYNSPLHF; CDR3 DNA: TGTGCCACCAGCTCCAGGAGGTATAATTCACCCCTCCACTTT
clone size: -; CDR3 length: 16; J gene: TRBJ1-5; D gene: -; V gene: TRBV15; CDR3 protein: CATSSWGDGSNQPQHF; CDR3 DNA: TGTGCCACCAGCAGTTGGGGGGACGGTAGCAATCAGCCCCAGCATTTT
clone size: many; CDR3 length: 14; J gene: TRBJ1-5; D gene: TRBD1; V gene: TRBV10-3; CDR3 protein: CAISTTGVGQPQHF; CDR3 DNA: TGTGCCATCAGTACCACAGGGGTAGGTCAGCCCCAGCATTTT
clone size: many; CDR3 length: 17; J gene: TRBJ1-2; D gene: -; V gene: TRBV2; CDR3 protein: CASSEIQVGRANYGYTF; CDR3 DNA: TGTGCCAGCAGTGAAATACAAGTTGGGCGGGCTAACTATGGCTACACCTTC
clone size: many; CDR3 length: 15; J gene: TRBJ2-1; D gene: TRBD2; V gene: TRBV5-1; CDR3 protein: CASSLVVAGNNEQFF; CDR3 DNA: TGCGCCAGCAGCTTGGTGGTAGCGGGGAACAATGAGCAGTTCTTC
clone size: -; CDR3 length: 13; J gene: TRBJ1-1; D gene: -; V gene: TRBV15; CDR3 protein: CATSRDRIGGAFF; CDR3 DNA: TGTGCCACCAGCAGAGATCGCATCGGGGGAGCTTTCTTT
clone size: few; CDR3 length: 14; J gene: TRBJ2-5; D gene: -; V gene: TRBV5-8; CDR3 protein: CASSQSDGGVTQYF; CDR3 DNA: TGTGCCAGCAGCCAAAGCGACGGGGGAGTGACCCAGTACTTC
clone size: many; CDR3 length: 14; J gene: TRBJ2-5; D gene: -; V gene: TRBV4-3; CDR3 protein: CASSQDRAVGAQYF; CDR3 DNA: TGCGCCAGCAGCCAAGATCGGGCTGTAGGGGCCCAGTACTTC
clone size: many; CDR3 length: 16; J gene: TRBJ2-1; D gene: -; V gene: TRBV4-1; CDR3 protein: CASSQVDILSYNEQFF; CDR3 DNA: TGCGCCAGCAGCCAAGTAGACATTCTCTCCTACAATGAGCAGTTCTTC
clone size: many; CDR3 length: 18; J gene: TRBJ2-4; D gene: TRBD1; V gene: TRBV5-6; CDR3 protein: CASSRGQGSPLAKNIQYF; CDR3 DNA: TGTGCCAGCAGCCGGGGACAGGGTTCTCCGCTAGCCAAAAACATTCAGTACTTC
clone size: many; CDR3 length: 15; J gene: TRBJ1-2; D gene: -; V gene: TRBV15; CDR3 protein: CATSRDSGVPYGYTF; CDR3 DNA: TGTGCCACCAGCAGAGATTCGGGGGTCCCCTATGGCTACACCTTC
clone size: -; CDR3 length: 16; J gene: TRBJ2-2; D gene: TRBD1; V gene: TRBV28; CDR3 protein: CASGGHGGDRAGELFF; CDR3 DNA: TGTGCCAGCGGCGGTCATGGGGGAGACAGGGCCGGGGAGCTGTTTTTT
clone size: many; CDR3 length: 15; J gene: TRBJ1-1; D gene: TRBD1; V gene: TRBV20-1; CDR3 protein: CSAPWSGTANTEAFF; CDR3 DNA: TGCAGTGCCCCCTGGTCCGGGACAGCTAACACTGAAGCTTTCTTT
clone size: many; CDR3 length: 15; J gene: TRBJ2-7; D gene: TRBD1; V gene: TRBV14; CDR3 protein: CASSRIGQGAYEQYF; CDR3 DNA: TGTGCCAGCAGCCGGATTGGACAGGGGGCCTACGAGCAGTACTTC
clone size: many; CDR3 length: 15; J gene: TRBJ2-1; D gene: TRBD1; V gene: TRBV5-1; CDR3 protein: CASSLAGGWFNEQFF; CDR3 DNA: TGCGCCAGCAGCTTGGCAGGGGGTTGGTTTAATGAGCAGTTCTTC